One sample yielded the 32 T cell receptor beta chains listed below, sequenced in a study of CD8+ T cells in alopecia areata. cDNA prepared by RNA extraction and subsequent reverse transcription served as the template for sequencing. This table comes from immunoSEQ multiplex PCR, and its TCRdb copy is limited to in-frame clones, with some not included. The data show approximately 150,000 clones, 51% seen once. Source: CD4+ T cells sorted from blood, taken at week 0. Receptors originate from a human donor with alopecia areata.

In this sample, this clone turned up a few times. DNA for the CDR3: TGTGCCAGCAGTTTGAACGGGTTTTTAAACTATGGCTACACCTTC. It yields the protein CASSLNGFLNYGYTF. The chain joins TRBV27 to TRBJ1-2, with D unresolved. V lost 3 bases and J lost 2, with 13 bases in between. Germline V gene data show CDR1 as MNHEY and CDR2 as SMNVEV (reference sequence). This CDR3 contains 15 residues.

The chain carries TRBV4-1 and TRBJ2-1; the match to TRBD2 covers 11 bases. The length of the CDR3 is 17 residues. J was trimmed by 6 bases and V by 1 base; bases with no gene match: 8. The germline V gene encodes CDR1 MGHRA and CDR2 YSYEKL. CDR3 sequence (DNA): TGCGCCAGCAGCCAAGCCCGGTCAACTAGCGGGAGCAATGAGCAGTTCTTC. Amino acids: CASSQARSTSGSNEQFF.

This clone was seen a few times. The V and J genes are TRBV30 and TRBJ2-3, with D hard to call. Germline assignment: CDR1 GTSNPN and CDR2 SVGIG (reference sequence). Deletions cut 4 bases from V and 5 bases from J, with 10 bases between. This CDR3 spans 12 amino acids. DNA for the CDR3: TGTGCCTGGATCTCCGGGCTAGATACGCAGTATTTT. Its translation is CAWISGLDTQYF.

V usage is TRBV6-5 and J usage is TRBJ1-2; D remains ambiguous. In germline, CDR1 is MNHEY, CDR2 SVGAGI. V lost 0 bases and J 4 bases, leaving 12 bases between the germline ends. This CDR3 has 15 amino acids. The CDR3: CASSYSNTGIYGYTF. The CDR3 DNA sequence: TGTGCCAGCAGTTACTCGAATACGGGGATCTATGGCTACACCTTC.

V usage is TRBV11-2 and J usage is TRBJ2-7; TRBD2 is a possible D gene (6 bases). In germline, CDR1 is SGHAT, CDR2 FQNNGV. The length of the CDR3 is 16 residues. With 0 bases removed from V and 4 bases from J, the gap between germline ends came to 16 bases. The chain's CDR3 is CASSLEGGRQIYEQYF. CDR3 sequence (DNA): TGTGCCAGCAGCTTAGAGGGAGGCAGGCAAATTTACGAGCAGTACTTC.

V and J are TRBV4-1 and TRBJ2-5, with D possibly matching TRBD1 (6 bases). This CDR3 is 15 amino acids long. CDR1 is MGHRA and CDR2 is YSYEKL in the germline V gene. V was clipped by 4 bases and J by 5 bases, with 17 bases between them. CDR3 in DNA: TGCGCCAGCAGCCTGTACAGGGATCATAAGGAGACCCAGTACTTC. This encodes CASSLYRDHKETQYF.

The V gene is TRBV30, the J gene TRBJ2-1; possibly TRBD1 for D (5 bases). The CDR3 spans 14 residues. Germline V gene sequence: CDR1 GTSNPN, CDR2 SVGIG (reference sequence). V lost 0 bases and J 7 bases, leaving 13 bases between the germline ends. CDR3 in amino acids: CAWSVRRRVNEQFF. CDR3 coding DNA: TGTGCCTGGAGTGTAAGGCGCAGGGTGAATGAGCAGTTCTTC.

This chain joins TRBV9 and TRBJ1-1; D not certain. The germline V gene has CDR1 SGDLS and CDR2 YYNGEE. The length of the CDR3 is 13 residues. V was pared by 3 bases and J by 5 bases, with 11 bases between. This chain's CDR3 is CASSGEGLTEAFF. The CDR3, as DNA: TGTGCCAGCAGCGGGGAGGGTTTGACTGAAGCTTTCTTT.

This clone was seen once. This chain connects TRBV5-6 to TRBJ1-2, with 7 bases matching TRBD1. CDR1 is SGHDT and CDR2 is YYEEEE in the germline V gene. After removal of 2 bases from V and 6 bases from J, the junction contained 13 bases not matched to a gene. The CDR3 contains 16 residues. The CDR3 sequence: CASSLWGFEGADGYTF. The CDR3 region has the DNA TGTGCCAGCAGCTTATGGGGGTTCGAGGGGGCCGATGGCTACACCTTC.

This clone has only one observation. This CDR3 is CASSPLGQNDYEQYF. CDR3 DNA sequence: TGTGCCAGCAGTCCATTGGGACAGAACGACTACGAGCAGTACTTC. The V and J genes are TRBV6-5 and TRBJ2-7, with 7 bases fitting TRBD1. The CDR3 extends over 15 amino acids. The V segment lost 5 bases and the J segment 3 bases; nucleotides outside the gene matches: 10. The germline V gene has CDR1 MNHEY and CDR2 SVGAGI.

The chain carries TRBV7-3 and TRBJ1-1; no clear D gene. The V and J ends lost 2 bases and 5 bases respectively, with 12 bases between them. The CDR3 covers 14 residues. CDR1 is SGHTA and CDR2 is FQGTGA in the germline V gene. The CDR3 DNA reads TGTGCCAGCAGCTTATTGGGGATCGGGACTGAAGCTTTCTTT. This encodes CASSLLGIGTEAFF.

The sample holds a few counts of this clone. The chain recombines TRBV5-1 with TRBJ2-7; a possible D gene is TRBD2 (6 bases). This CDR3 contains 14 residues. Deletions cut 3 bases from V and 3 bases from J, with 13 bases between. The germline V gene encodes CDR1 SGHRS and CDR2 YFSETQ. CDR3 bases: TGCGCCAGCAGCTGGGCCGGGACTGGCTACGAGCAGTACTTC. Encoded protein: CASSWAGTGYEQYF.

V is TRBV19 and J is TRBJ2-1; the match to TRBD2 covers 9 bases. The CDR3 loop spans 15 amino acids. V shed 5 bases, J shed 7 bases, and the junction held 9 bases outside the gene matches. Germline lookup yields CDR1 LNHDA and CDR2 SQIVND (reference sequence). CDR3 nucleotide sequence: TGTGCCAGTAGTTCCATAGCGGGAGTTGAAAATGAGCAGTTCTTC. As protein: CASSSIAGVENEQFF.

The rearrangement uses TRBV5-4 and TRBJ1-3, with a weak D call TRBD1 (6 bases). The germline V gene has CDR1 SGHNT and CDR2 YYREEE (reference sequence). The CDR3 length is 14 residues. V lost 3 bases and J 8 bases, leaving 15 bases between the germline ends. The CDR3 coding sequence is TGTGCCAGCAGCTCGGGCTACAGGGAAGACACCATATATTTT. Its translation: CASSSGYREDTIYF.

The chain uses TRBV25-1 and TRBJ1-4; D gene ambiguous. V lost 1 base and J lost 7, with 13 bases in between. Looked up from germline, CDR1 is MGHDK and CDR2 is SYGVNS. This CDR3 is 15 amino acids long. This CDR3 reads CASSEWSPGGEKLFF. CDR3 nucleotides: TGTGCCAGCAGTGAATGGTCGCCGGGAGGTGAAAAACTGTTTTTT.

The chain has TRBV18 and TRBJ1-4; the D is unclear. V gave up 2 bases and J gave up 8 bases, with 12 bases separating them. The CDR3 runs 14 residues. Germline CDR1 and CDR2: KGHSH and LQKENI. The CDR3 sequence is CASSPTHSYEKLFF. CDR3 in DNA: TGTGCCAGCTCACCAACCCATTCCTACGAAAAACTGTTTTTT.

The chain is built from TRBV30 and TRBJ2-1; 9 nucleotides agree with TRBD2. J was trimmed by 3 bases and V by 1 base; bases with no gene match: 1. The length of the CDR3 is 14 residues. CDR1 is GTSNPN, CDR2 SVGIG, per germline (reference sequence). In nucleotides, the CDR3 is TGTGCCTGGAGTGGCGGGAGGGACTACAATGAGCAGTTCTTC. Amino acid sequence: CAWSGGRDYNEQFF.

This clone was detected only a few times. CDR3 nucleotides: TGCAGCGTCGCCAGGGGGACAGGGTGGCAAGAGACCCAGTACTTC. Translation: CSVARGTGWQETQYF. This chain connects TRBV29-1 to TRBJ2-5, with 9 bases lining up with TRBD1. Per germline, CDR1 SQVTM and CDR2 ANQGSEA. The V segment lost 6 bases and the J segment 2 bases; nucleotides outside the gene matches: 10. The CDR3 has 15 amino acids. The full variable domain, rest sourced from reference TRBV29-1 and TRBJ2-5, is SAVISQKPSRDICQRGTSLTIQCQVDSQVTMMFWYRQQPGQSLTLIATANQGSEATYESGFVIDKFPISRPNLTFSTLTVSNMSPEDSSIYLCSVARGTGWQETQYFGPGTRLLVL.

The chain couples TRBV30 to TRBJ2-5; D is perhaps TRBD1 (5 bases). V was cut by 0 bases and J by 4 bases, with 9 bases left in between. This CDR3 is 13 amino acids long. Germline CDR1 is GTSNPN and CDR2 is SVGIG (reference sequence). This CDR3 is CAWSVQGPETQYF. CDR3 in DNA: TGTGCCTGGAGTGTGCAGGGTCCAGAGACCCAGTACTTC.

V usage is TRBV15 and J usage is TRBJ1-5; D is possibly TRBD1 (5 bases). The CDR3 contains 13 residues. Germline lookup yields CDR1 LNHNV and CDR2 YYDKDF (reference sequence). The V end lost 2 bases, the J end lost 7 bases, and 9 bases lay between the germline ends. The CDR3 bases are TGTGCCACCAGCAGATTACAGGAACAGCCCCAGCATTTT. It yields the protein CATSRLQEQPQHF.

In this sample, this clone turned up a few times. V gene TRBV29-1 combines with J gene TRBJ2-3; 8 nucleotides match TRBD1. The CDR3 loop spans 13 amino acids. The ends lost 5 bases at V and 3 bases at J; junction bases unmatched: 4. Germline V CDR1 and CDR2: SQVTM, ANQGSEA. For the CDR3, the DNA is TGCAGCGTTCCGGACAGGGAGACAGATACGCAGTATTTT. It codes for CSVPDRETDTQYF.

The V gene is TRBV19, the J gene TRBJ2-1; D uncertain. With 5 bases removed from V and 6 bases from J, the gap between germline ends came to 11 bases. The CDR3 sequence is 13 residues long. CDR1 is LNHDA and CDR2 is SQIVND in the germline V gene (reference sequence). Here the CDR3 DNA reads TGTGCCAGTAGTGACATCGACGGCAATGAGCAGTTCTTC. Protein: CASSDIDGNEQFF.

The chain is built from TRBV7-8 and TRBJ1-5, with 10 nucleotides matching TRBD1. CDR1 SGHVS and CDR2 FQNEAQ come from the germline V gene. The CDR3 has 17 amino acids. V was pared by 1 base and J by 1 base, with 4 bases of the junction left unmatched. CDR3 coding DNA: TGTGCCAGCAGCTTAGGGAGACAGGGGGCGAGCAATCAGCCCCAGCATTTT. Translation: CASSLGRQGASNQPQHF.

This clone was counted between two and nine times. This sequence joins TRBV19 and TRBJ2-6; 8 nucleotides agree with TRBD1. Germline CDR1 LNHDA, CDR2 SQIVND (reference sequence). Trimming removed 8 bases from V and 0 bases from J; junction bases left unmatched: 6. The CDR3 is 16 amino acids. In DNA, the CDR3 is TGTGCCAGTTTGGACAGGGCCGCCTCTGGGGCCAACGTCCTGACTTTC. The encoded protein is CASLDRAASGANVLTF.

The chain is built from TRBV5-1 and TRBJ2-5; tentatively, D is TRBD1 or TRBD2 (5 bases each). The CDR3 extends over 13 amino acids. V lost 5 bases and J lost 4, with 12 bases in between. From germline, CDR1 is SGHRS and CDR2 YFSETQ. The CDR3 here is CASRMRGGETQYF. CDR3 sequence (DNA): TGCGCCAGCAGAATGAGGGGCGGAGAGACCCAGTACTTC. The variable domain in full, completed from reference TRBV5-1 and TRBJ2-5, reads KAGVTQTPRYLIKTRGQQVTLSCSPISGHRSVSWYQQTPGQGLQFLFEYFSETQRNKGNFPGRFSGRQFSNSRSEMNVSTLELGDSALYLCASRMRGGETQYFGPGTRLLVL.

V and J are TRBV29-1 and TRBJ2-5; TRBD1 might be the D (5 bases). CDR3 length: 12 amino acids. The V gene's germline CDR1 is SQVTM and CDR2 ANQGSEA. V was shortened by 6 bases and J by 0 bases, with 8 bases between the two germline ends. The CDR3 DNA reads as TGCAGCGTCACCAGGGACCAAGAGACCCAGTACTTC. Protein sequence: CSVTRDQETQYF.

The chain recombines TRBV7-7 with TRBJ2-5; either TRBD1 or TRBD2 may supply D (6 bases each). Germline CDR1 reads SSHAT; CDR2 reads FNYEAQ (reference sequence). The V and J ends lost 5 bases and 0 bases respectively, with 13 bases between them. The CDR3 runs 15 residues. The CDR3 sequence: CASSTPRGHQETQYF. The CDR3 DNA is TGTGCCAGCAGCACGCCCCGGGGGCACCAAGAGACCCAGTACTTC.

V is TRBV5-4 and J is TRBJ1-5, with 9 bases fitting TRBD1. V shed 4 bases, J shed 9 bases, and the junction held 11 bases outside the gene matches. There are 15 residues in the CDR3. CDR1 is SGHNT and CDR2 is YYREEE in the germline V gene (reference sequence). The CDR3 sequence: CASSRRPGQGWPQHF. For the CDR3, the DNA is TGTGCCAGCAGCCGTCGCCCGGGACAGGGTTGGCCCCAGCATTTT.

The CDR3 DNA reads TGTGCCATCAGAGGGGACAGCTACGAGCAGTACTTC. It yields the protein CAIRGDSYEQYF. The V gene is TRBV10-3, the J gene TRBJ2-7, with 7 bases that match TRBD1. Germline V gene sequence: CDR1 ENHRY, CDR2 SYGVKD. J lost 3 bases, V lost 6 bases, and 2 bases had no gene match. The CDR3 runs to 12 residues.

The chain joins TRBV4-1 to TRBJ1-5, with D maybe TRBD1 (5 bases). V shed 0 bases and J shed 9 bases, with 12 bases lying between them. CDR1 is MGHRA and CDR2 is YSYEKL in the germline V gene. This CDR3 contains 14 residues. The CDR3 loop is CASSQDWGGLPQHF. CDR3 bases: TGCGCCAGCAGCCAAGATTGGGGGGGACTGCCCCAGCATTTT.

V gene TRBV30 combines with J gene TRBJ2-2; no definite D call. V was trimmed by 2 bases and J by 7 bases, leaving 8 bases between them. CDR1 and CDR2 from the germline V gene are GTSNPN and SVGIG (reference sequence). This CDR3 spans 12 amino acids. This CDR3 reads CAWSPTGGELFF. For the CDR3, the DNA is TGTGCCTGGAGTCCTACCGGCGGGGAGCTGTTTTTT.

The chain combines TRBV7-9 with TRBJ2-5, with D tentatively TRBD1 or TRBD2 (5 bases each). From germline, CDR1 is SEHNR and CDR2 FQNEAQ (reference sequence). The CDR3 covers 14 residues. V lost 3 bases to trimming and J lost 1 base, with 9 bases between them. CDR3 nucleotide sequence: TGTGCCAGCAGCTTCCGGGACGGCCAAGAGACCCAGTACTTC. Residues: CASSFRDGQETQYF.